This TCR beta chain was identified during a study of tumor-infiltrating lymphocytes in primary liver carcinoma. About the research overall: Patients diagnosed with primary liver carcinoma received treatment through surgical resection.

This CDR3 has 16 amino acids. Germline V gene lookup returns CDR1 SGHDT and CDR2 YYEEEE. Trimming removed 0 bases from V and 0 bases from J, with 11 bases in between. Reverse transcription of about 0.5 ug total RNA with a constant-region primer produced TCR beta cDNA. Sequencing libraries for TCR beta derived from three nested multiplex PCR rounds that used slightly modified ARM-PCR. Two initial PCR rounds of around 9 cycles each paired TRBV1-TRBV30 forward primers with a C-beta reverse primer. A single record per CDR3 protein comes from TCRdb applying MiXCR to the multiplex PCR reads. The sample yields over 250,000 distinct CDR3 sequences, 50% to 75% seen once. Both blood RNA, taken from unsorted whole blood, and germline DNA were extracted. The study enrolled treatment-naive patients with chronic HBV infection.

The sample consisted of peripheral blood. The chain recombines TRBV5-6 with TRBJ2-3; D may be TRBD2 (5 bases). The source is a woman under 40 with primary liver carcinoma and hepatitis B virus infection. CDR3 sequence (DNA): TGTGCCAGCAGCTTGGCTAGGGAGTTTAGCACAGATACGCAGTATTTT. It translates to CASSLAREFSTDTQYF.